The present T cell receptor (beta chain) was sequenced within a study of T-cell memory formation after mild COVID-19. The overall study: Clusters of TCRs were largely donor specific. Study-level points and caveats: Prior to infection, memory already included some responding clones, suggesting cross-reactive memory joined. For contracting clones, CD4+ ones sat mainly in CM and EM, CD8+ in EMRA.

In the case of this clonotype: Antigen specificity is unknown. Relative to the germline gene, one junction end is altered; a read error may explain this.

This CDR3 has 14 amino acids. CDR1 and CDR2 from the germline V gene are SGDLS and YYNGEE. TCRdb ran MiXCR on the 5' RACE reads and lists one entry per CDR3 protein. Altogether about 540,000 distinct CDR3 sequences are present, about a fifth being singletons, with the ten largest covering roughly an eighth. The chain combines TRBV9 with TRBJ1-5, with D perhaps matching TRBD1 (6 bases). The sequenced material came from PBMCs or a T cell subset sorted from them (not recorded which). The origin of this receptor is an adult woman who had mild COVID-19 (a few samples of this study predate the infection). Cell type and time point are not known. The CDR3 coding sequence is TGTGCCAGCAGCGTAGATGGCAGGGGTCAGCCCAAGCATTTT. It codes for CASSVDGRGQPKHF.